This TCR beta chain stems from a study of OX40 agonist ivuxolimab in advanced cancers. As for the study in general: Ivuxolimab was delivered to patients intravenously every 2 weeks at doses spanning 0.01 to 10 mg/kg. Whole-study results and caveats: Expanded clones belonging to CD8+ T cells outnumbered, on average, those of CD4+.

A remark on this clone: The antigen remains unidentified.

Profiling relied on immunoSEQ multiplex PCR, and the TCRdb table lists in-frame clones only, not all of them. This sample has about 55,000 clones, with roughly 82% found just once. The germline V gene has CDR1 SGHNT and CDR2 YYREEE (reference sequence). The CDR3 sequence is 12 residues long. The V and J ends lost 0 bases and 2 bases respectively, with 3 bases between them. The source was CD4+ or CD8+ T cells sorted from blood, collected in a trial of the OX40 agonist ivuxolimab. The chain recombines TRBV5-4 with TRBJ2-7, with unresolved D. The receptor's source is an adult with an advanced solid tumor such as melanoma, head and neck, liver or kidney cancer. The CDR3 here is CASSLDTYEQYF. CDR3 nucleotide sequence: TGTGCCAGCAGCTTGGACACCTACGAGCAGTACTTC.